One sample yielded the 25 T cell receptor beta chains listed below, sequenced in a study of blood T cell repertoires in COVID-19. Method: immunoSEQ multiplex PCR; TCRdb's copy keeps in-frame clones and lacks some. The sample gives hundreds of thousands of clones, roughly four fifths of which show up once; roughly a tenth is in the top ten. Sequencing was carried out using peripheral blood. All receptors derive from a woman older than 75 with acute or convalescent COVID-19.

The V and J genes are TRBV19 and TRBJ2-6; TRBD2 is a possible D gene (6 bases). Per the germline V gene, CDR1 is LNHDA and CDR2 is SQIVND (reference sequence). This CDR3 contains 18 residues. Trimming took 5 bases from V and 4 from J, leaving 21 bases between them. The CDR3 reads CASSPGLFGLRGANVLTF. The DNA of the CDR3 is TGTGCCAGTAGTCCGGGACTCTTCGGCCTAAGAGGGGCCAACGTCCTGACTTTC. Based on the CDR3 plus reference TRBV19 and TRBJ2-6, the full variable domain is DGGITQSPKYLFRKEGQNVTLSCEQNLNHDAMYWYRQDPGQGLRLIYYSQIVNDFQKGDIAEGYSVSREKKESFPLTVTSAQKNPTAFYLCASSPGLFGLRGANVLTFGAGSRLTVL.

The chain combines TRBV2 with TRBJ1-5; maybe TRBD1 (6 bases). Germline V gene sequence: CDR1 SNHLY, CDR2 FYNNEI. The CDR3 loop spans 15 amino acids. V was pared by 4 bases and J by 0 bases, with 10 bases between. The CDR3 DNA reads TGTGCCAGCAGTGGTATACAGGGTAGCAATCAGCCCCAGCATTTT. It codes for CASSGIQGSNQPQHF.

This chain connects TRBV19 to TRBJ2-7, with 7 bases matching TRBD2. Germline loops: CDR1 LNHDA, CDR2 SQIVND (reference sequence). The CDR3 has 17 residues. Unmatched junction bases numbered 11, after V lost 2 bases and J lost 1 base. The DNA for the CDR3 is TGTGCCAGTAGTATATCAGACGCCGGGACTACTTCCTACGAGCAGTACTTC. This codes for CASSISDAGTTSYEQYF.

CDR3 amino acids: CSGVTSGADTQYF. The DNA for the CDR3 is TGCAGCGGGGTGACTAGCGGGGCGGATACGCAGTATTTT. This sequence joins TRBV29-1 and TRBJ2-3, with 11 bases that match TRBD2. The CDR3 is made up of 13 amino acids. Per germline, CDR1 SQVTM and CDR2 ANQGSEA. J lost 6 bases, V lost 7 bases, and 6 bases had no gene match.

The V and J genes are TRBV5-1 and TRBJ2-3, with D possibly matching TRBD2 (6 bases). The CDR3 runs to 15 residues. From germline, CDR1 is SGHRS and CDR2 YFSETQ. V shed 9 bases and J shed 1 base, with 18 bases lying between them. The CDR3 reads CATNERGLGTDTQYF. Written as DNA, the CDR3 is TGCGCCACCAACGAGAGGGGACTCGGCACAGATACGCAGTATTTT. The whole variable domain, filled in from reference TRBV5-1 and TRBJ2-3, reads KAGVTQTPRYLIKTRGQQVTLSCSPISGHRSVSWYQQTPGQGLQFLFEYFSETQRNKGNFPGRFSGRQFSNSRSEMNVSTLELGDSALYLCATNERGLGTDTQYFGPGTRLTVL.

The chain combines TRBV6-5 with TRBJ1-1, with TRBD1 identical over 7 bases. This CDR3 has 14 amino acids. Germline V lookup: CDR1 MNHEY, CDR2 SVGAGI. The J segment lost 5 bases and the V segment lost 6 bases, leaving 9 bases of the junction unmatched. CDR3 coding DNA: TGTGCCAGCAGCCAAAGTCAGGGGGTAACTGAAGCTTTCTTT. Its protein is CASSQSQGVTEAFF.

The chain employs TRBV28 and TRBJ1-4; 7 bases match TRBD1. After removal of 3 bases from V and 8 bases from J, the junction contained 6 bases not matched to a gene. Germline V CDR1 and CDR2: MDHEN, SYDVKM. The CDR3 is made up of 14 amino acids. DNA of the CDR3: TGTGCCAGCAGTTTTCCACAGGGGAGCGAAAAACTGTTTTTT. Protein: CASSFPQGSEKLFF. Looking up the rest from reference TRBV28 and TRBJ1-4 gives the full variable domain: DVKVTQSSRYLVKRTGEKVFLECVQDMDHENMFWYRQDPGLGLRLIYFSYDVKMKEKGDIPEGYSVSREKKERFSLILESASTNQTSMYLCASSFPQGSEKLFFGSGTQLSVL.

The chain uses TRBV29-1 and TRBJ1-2, with D tentatively TRBD1 (6 bases). Looked up from germline, CDR1 is SQVTM and CDR2 is ANQGSEA. V gave up 0 bases and J gave up 4 bases, with 15 bases separating them. The CDR3 runs 15 residues. CDR3 amino acids: CSVEEGGGLGYGYTF. The CDR3 DNA is TGCAGCGTTGAAGAGGGGGGGGGCCTGGGCTATGGCTACACCTTC.

J is TRBJ2-3 and V is TRBV6-5; 14 bases fit TRBD2. The V gene's germline CDR1 is MNHEY and CDR2 SVGAGI. V lost 5 bases to trimming and J lost 5 bases; unmatched junction nucleotides: 3. The CDR3 loop spans 15 amino acids. This CDR3 reads CASSRLAGGQDTQYF. The CDR3 nucleotides are TGTGCCAGCAGTCGACTAGCGGGGGGGCAAGATACGCAGTATTTT.

The CDR3 DNA reads as TGTGCCAGCAGTGAAGCGGAGGGCAGGCTCACAGATACGCAGTATTTT. Its translation is CASSEAEGRLTDTQYF. The V call is TRBV6-1, the J call TRBJ2-3; tentatively, D is TRBD2 (6 bases). Trimming removed 0 bases from V and 2 bases from J, with 12 bases in between. The CDR3 is 16 amino acids. In germline, CDR1 is MNHNS, CDR2 SASEGT.

This sequence joins TRBV9 and TRBJ1-6; 7 bases are shared with TRBD1. V shed 2 bases and J 6 bases; nucleotides not matched to a gene: 8. Germline CDR1 reads SGDLS; CDR2 reads YYNGEE. The CDR3 spans 16 residues. CDR3 nucleotides: TGTGCCAGCAGCGTCGCCGGGACAGAAACTAATTCACCCCTCCACTTT. As protein: CASSVAGTETNSPLHF.

This clone was seen only a few times. V is TRBV5-1 and J is TRBJ2-3, with TRBD1 identical over 9 bases. This CDR3 contains 16 residues. V lost 0 bases and J lost 5; bases outside the gene matches: 7. Germline V gives CDR1 SGHRS, CDR2 YFSETQ. The CDR3 coding sequence is TGCGCCAGCAGCTTGGGGTTGACAGGGGGTCGAGATACGCAGTATTTT. Its protein product is CASSLGLTGGRDTQYF.

The chain combines TRBV7-2 with TRBJ1-2; D unresolved. The CDR3 runs to 11 residues. The V gene's germline CDR1 is SGHTA and CDR2 FQGNSA. Trimming took off 4 bases at V and 5 bases at J, with 5 bases between the two ends. CDR3 in DNA: TGTGCCAGCAGCTCTCTTTATGGCTACACCTTC. This encodes CASSSLYGYTF.

This chain connects TRBV25-1 to TRBJ2-4, with D possibly TRBD2 on 6 matching bases. The CDR3 totals 12 residues. V was pared by 5 bases and J by 9 bases, with 11 bases between. Germline V gene lookup returns CDR1 MGHDK and CDR2 SYGVNS. The CDR3 protein is CASSPGVAIQYF. CDR3 nucleotide sequence: TGTGCCAGCAGTCCGGGGGTGGCCATTCAGTACTTC.

The chain has TRBV5-1 and TRBJ2-1; D is possibly TRBD2 (5 bases). The V gene's germline CDR1 is SGHRS and CDR2 YFSETQ. The CDR3 length is 15 residues. Deletions cut 0 bases from V and 3 bases from J, with 10 bases between. This CDR3 reads CASSLELVDYNEQFF. CDR3 DNA sequence: TGCGCCAGCAGCTTGGAACTAGTGGACTACAATGAGCAGTTCTTC.

The V and J genes are TRBV29-1 and TRBJ2-3; unclear D gene. The CDR3 sequence is 11 residues long. Per germline, CDR1 SQVTM and CDR2 ANQGSEA. Trimming stripped 6 bases from V and 4 bases from J, with 8 bases between. For the CDR3, the DNA is TGCAGCGTCGAGTTGTCAGATACGCAGTATTTT. This gives the protein CSVELSDTQYF.

CDR3 sequence reads: CASIHQVLTHGYTF. CDR3 nucleotides: TGTGCCAGCATCCATCAGGTTTTAACCCATGGCTACACCTTC. The chain combines TRBV6-6 with TRBJ1-2; D gene ambiguous. The CDR3 has 14 residues. Germline CDR1 is MNHNY and CDR2 is SVGAGI (reference sequence). The ends were cut back, 7 bases at V and 6 bases at J, with 18 bases in the middle.

The CDR3 here is CASSQVAGAGANVLTF. The CDR3 nucleotides are TGTGCCAGCAGCCAAGTAGCGGGGGCTGGGGCCAACGTCCTGACTTTC. The V and J genes are TRBV3-1 (or the pseudogene TRBV3-2) and TRBJ2-6; 9 nucleotides align to TRBD2. The length of the CDR3 is 16 residues. The J segment lost 2 bases and the V segment lost 1 base, leaving 0 bases of the junction unmatched. Germline loops: CDR1 LGHDT, CDR2 YNNKEL (reference sequence).

J is TRBJ2-3 and V is TRBV10-3; D gene unclear. V lost 2 bases, J lost 5 bases, and 8 bases lay in between. Germline lookup yields CDR1 ENHRY and CDR2 SYGVKD. This CDR3 contains 13 residues. The CDR3 here is CAISELGRDTQYF. In DNA form, the CDR3 reads TGTGCCATCAGTGAGCTTGGTAGAGATACGCAGTATTTT.

CDR3 amino acids: CASSRQGLGDNQPQHF. The CDR3, as DNA: TGTGCCAGCAGCCGTCAGGGGTTGGGGGACAATCAGCCCCAGCATTTT. This sequence joins TRBV7-9 and TRBJ1-5; D may be TRBD1 (6 bases). V gave up 5 bases and J gave up 3 bases, with 17 bases separating them. Germline values: CDR1 SEHNR, CDR2 FQNEAQ (reference sequence). This CDR3 contains 16 residues.

The J gene is TRBJ1-1, the V gene TRBV5-1; 10 nucleotides match TRBD1. From germline, CDR1 is SGHRS and CDR2 YFSETQ. Losses at the gene ends were 3 bases for V and 4 bases for J; bases not matched to a gene: 30. The CDR3 is 23 amino acids. CDR3 protein: CASSYNPTGGGRENWALGTEAFF. CDR3 sequence (DNA): TGCGCCAGCAGCTACAACCCGACAGGGGGCGGTCGGGAGAATTGGGCCTTGGGCACTGAAGCTTTCTTT. The variable domain in full, completed from reference TRBV5-1 and TRBJ1-1, reads KAGVTQTPRYLIKTRGQQVTLSCSPISGHRSVSWYQQTPGQGLQFLFEYFSETQRNKGNFPGRFSGRQFSNSRSEMNVSTLELGDSALYLCASSYNPTGGGRENWALGTEAFFGQGTRLTVV.

V usage is TRBV4-1 and J usage is TRBJ1-4, with D unresolved. The CDR3 runs 16 residues. Germline V gene lookup returns CDR1 MGHRA and CDR2 YSYEKL. V lost 1 base and J lost 7, with 16 bases in between. This CDR3 is CASSQVEGRVTEKLFF. DNA for the CDR3: TGCGCCAGCAGCCAAGTAGAAGGGCGGGTAACTGAAAAACTGTTTTTT.

The chain is built from TRBV2 and TRBJ1-2; TRBD1 matches 10 bases. This CDR3 is built from 14 residues. CDR1 is SNHLY, CDR2 FYNNEI, per germline. Trimming took 5 bases from V and 1 from J; bases not matched to a gene: 1. CDR3 region: CASSRTGGNYGYTF. The CDR3 DNA follows: TGTGCCAGCAGTAGGACAGGGGGTAACTATGGCTACACCTTC.

This clone was observed a few times. CDR3 in amino acids: CASSSSGGSYEQYF. In nucleotides, the CDR3 is TGTGCCAGCAGCTCTAGCGGGGGTTCCTACGAGCAGTACTTC. This rearrangement joins TRBV7-2 to TRBJ2-7; 10 nucleotides match TRBD2. CDR3 size: 14 residues. The junction had 1 base not matched to a gene; V was cut back by 4 bases and J by 1 base. Germline CDR1 and CDR2: SGHTA and FQGNSA.

A few counts support this clone. This sequence joins TRBV28 and TRBJ2-7; D not certain. The CDR3 is 11 amino acids. Germline V gene lookup returns CDR1 MDHEN and CDR2 SYDVKM. Trimming took off 4 bases at V and 5 bases at J, with 6 bases between the two ends. The DNA for the CDR3 is TGTGCCAGCAGTTCCTACCACGAGCAGTACTTC. Its translation: CASSSYHEQYF.